The sequence of this TCR beta chain was determined in a study of blood T cell repertoires in COVID-19. Produced via immunoSEQ multiplex PCR; TCRdb's table is partial and in-frame only. The repertoire holds roughly 110,000 clones, with 85% as singletons. The germline CDR1 and CDR2 sequences are MDHEN and SYDVKM. This CDR3 is built from 14 residues. J lost 6 bases, V lost 6 bases, and 6 bases had no gene match. The table lists this clone with a count of one. The V gene is TRBV28, the J gene TRBJ1-5, with TRBD1 matching over 9 bases. The sample taken for sequencing was peripheral blood. This TCR derives from a human donor in a cohort sampled during active COVID-19. The CDR3 loop is CASRDRGGGQPQHF. Here the CDR3 DNA reads TGTGCCAGCAGGGACAGGGGCGGGGGTCAGCCCCAGCATTTT. The variable domain in full, completed from reference TRBV28 and TRBJ1-5, reads DVKVTQSSRYLVKRTGEKVFLECVQDMDHENMFWYRQDPGLGLRLIYFSYDVKMKEKGDIPEGYSVSREKKERFSLILESASTNQTSMYLCASRDRGGGQPQHFGDGTRLSIL.